Listed below are T cell receptor beta chains from one sample, sequenced in a study of early T cells in non-severe SARS-CoV-2 infection. TCRdb recomputed calls from the 5' RACE reads with MiXCR, one row per CDR3 protein. Seen here are about 86,000 distinct CDR3 sequences, approximately 15% observed once, and the top ten hold roughly 6.4%. Sequenced sample: whole blood. The source of these receptors is an adult who was a healthcare worker with PCR-confirmed SARS-CoV-2 infection or an uninfected control (not recorded which). Each CDR3 is given with its conserved first and last residue. D genes are given only for firm matches. The size field is filled for only some rows; it gives once, few, many or a size class.

clone size	D gene	V gene	J gene	CDR3 DNA	CDR3 protein
.	.	TRBV7-7	TRBJ2-1	TGTGCCAGCAGCTCCGGGACCTGCTACCACAATGAGCAGTTCTTC	CASSSGTCYHNEQFF
many	.	TRBV6-2/TRBV6-3	TRBJ2-7	TGTGCCAGCAGTCCGCGGGACTACGAGCAGTACTTC	CASSPRDYEQYF
few	.	TRBV27	TRBJ1-2	TGTGCCAGCAAGGGGTTGGGGGCCTGGGGCTACACCTTC	CASKGLGAWGYTF
few	TRBD2	TRBV4-2	TRBJ2-1	TGTGCCAGCAGCCAGGGGGGGGTGAAGTTCTTC	CASSQGGVKFF
.	.	TRBV12-3/TRBV12-4	TRBJ1-2	TGTGCCAGCAGCTCCCCCCGGGGCTACACCTTC	CASSSPRGYTF
.	.	TRBV29-1	TRBJ2-1	TGCAGCGTTGAAGGTGACAGTTACAATGAGCAGTTCTTC	CSVEGDSYNEQFF
.	.	TRBV20-1	TRBJ1-5	TGCAGTGCTAGACACGTGGGGCCTAGCCAGCCCCAGCATTTT	CSARHVGPSQPQHF
.	.	TRBV5-1	TRBJ2-3	TGCGCCAGCAGGCCCCGCGACGCAGCCACAGATACGCAGTATTTT	CASRPRDAATDTQYF
.	TRBD2	TRBV25-1	TRBJ2-4	TGTGCCAGTACGGGGGGGTCAGGCGTGGGAGCCAAAAACATTCAGTACTTC	CASTGGSGVGAKNIQYF
many	.	TRBV9	TRBJ1-4	TGTGCCAGCAGCGTGACGGGAACTAATGAAAAACTGTTTTTT	CASSVTGTNEKLFF
.	.	TRBV7-2	TRBJ1-2	TGTGCCAGCAGCCCCTCTGGCAGGGAGTCTCTCCCGTATGGCTACACCTTC	CASSPSGRESLPYGYTF
few	.	TRBV11-3	TRBJ2-3	TGTGCCAGCAGCACCAGGGGTAGACCAGATACGCAGTATTTT	CASSTRGRPDTQYF
few	.	TRBV10-2	TRBJ2-4	TGCGCCACCTGGAGGGAGGACAAAAACATTCAGTACTTC	CATWREDKNIQYF
.	TRBD1	TRBV2	TRBJ2-6	TGTGCCAGCAGTGAGCGACAGGGTTCTGGGGCCAACGTCCTGACTTTC	CASSERQGSGANVLTF
few	.	TRBV21-1	TRBJ2-5	TGTGCCAGCAGCAAAGATGAGGCAGGGGCGGTTCTAGGAGTCCAAGAAGAGACCCAGTACTTC	CASSKDEAGAVLGVQEETQYF
few	.	TRBV19	TRBJ2-6	TGTGCCAGTAGTACGGACTCTGGGGCCAACGTCCTGACTTTC	CASSTDSGANVLTF
few	.	TRBV7-2	TRBJ2-3	TGTGCCAGCACCCAACAGAGCGGCTCAGGGACAGATACGCAGTATTTT	CASTQQSGSGTDTQYF
.	TRBD1	TRBV12-3/TRBV12-4	TRBJ2-7	TGTGCCAGCAGTGAAGGGGGCCGGATGTACGAGCAGTACTTC	CASSEGGRMYEQYF
few	.	TRBV9	TRBJ2-7	TGTGCCAGCAGCGTAGTCTCCGGTTCGGACGAGCAGTACTTC	CASSVVSGSDEQYF
.	.	TRBV15	TRBJ1-1	TGTGCCACCAGCCAGGCCGGGCATGAAGCTTTCTTT	CATSQAGHEAFF
few	TRBD1	TRBV5-1	TRBJ1-5	TGCGCCAGCAGCCCAGGGGGCCTCAGCAATCAGCCCCAGCATTTT	CASSPGGLSNQPQHF
.	.	TRBV7-3	TRBJ1-2	TGTGCCAGCAGCTCAACCCCGCAGGGAACCTCTGGCTACACCTTC	CASSSTPQGTSGYTF
.	TRBD1	TRBV19	TRBJ1-2	TGTGCCAGTAGTACCGGGACAGTGAACTATGGCTACACCTTC	CASSTGTVNYGYTF
few	TRBD1	TRBV5-1	TRBJ2-3	TGCGCCAGCAGCTTGCGCAGAATTGCGGACAGGGGCACAGATACGCAGTATTTT	CASSLRRIADRGTDTQYF
.	.	TRBV9	TRBJ2-2	TGTGCCAGCAGCGTAGGGAGGGAGCTGTTTTTT	CASSVGRELFF
many	.	TRBV7-2	TRBJ1-5	TGTGCCAGCAGCTTGAGCAATCAGCCCCAGCATTTT	CASSLSNQPQHF
many	TRBD1	TRBV7-8	TRBJ2-2	TGTGCCAGCAGCTATCCCGGGACAGGGGTAGGCGGGGAGCTGTTTTTT	CASSYPGTGVGGELFF
.	TRBD2	TRBV7-6	TRBJ2-3	TGTGCCAGCAGCTTAGAGGCTAGCGGAAACACAGATACGCAGTATTTT	CASSLEASGNTDTQYF
few	TRBD2	TRBV19	TRBJ2-5	TGTGCCAGTAGTGCACGACTAGCGGGAGTGTCCCAGTACTTC	CASSARLAGVSQYF
few	.	TRBV30	TRBJ2-1	TGTGCCTGGAGTCCAGCCATGGGGCACAATGAGCAGTTCTTC	CAWSPAMGHNEQFF
.	.	TRBV2	TRBJ1-1	TGTGCCAGCAGTGAGTCATCCCCGAACACTGAAGCTTTCTTT	CASSESSPNTEAFF
.	.	TRBV27	TRBJ1-2	TGTGCCAGCAGTTTATCAAGGGGGGCAGTGGTTGACTATGGCTACACCTTC	CASSLSRGAVVDYGYTF
many	TRBD2	TRBV7-9	TRBJ2-3	TGTGCCAGCAGCTTAAGGATGGGACTAGCGGAAAGAGATACGCAGTATTTT	CASSLRMGLAERDTQYF
many	TRBD2	TRBV5-6	TRBJ2-1	TGTGCCAGCAGCGGACCCCTAGCGGGAGGGCGATATGAGCAGTTCTTC	CASSGPLAGGRYEQFF
.	.	TRBV29-1	TRBJ2-6	TGCAGCGTTGAAATGGGGGGATCGGAATTTCGTGGGGCCAACGTCCTGACTTTC	CSVEMGGSEFRGANVLTF
.	TRBD1	TRBV4-1	TRBJ1-1	TGCGCCAGCAGCCAAGGTTTGAGGGGGCCTGAAGCTTTCTTT	CASSQGLRGPEAFF
many	TRBD1	TRBV9	TRBJ2-5	TGTGCCAGCAGCGCGAGAGGGGACAGGACTCTTCAAGAGACCCAGTACTTC	CASSARGDRTLQETQYF
few	.	TRBV7-9	TRBJ2-7	TGTGCCAGCAGCTCGTCCCGGGACCCTGCCTACGAGCAGTACTTC	CASSSSRDPAYEQYF
.	.	TRBV7-9	TRBJ2-5	TGTGCCAGCAGCTTAGCGCAGGGTGGGGGAGAGACCCAGTACTTC	CASSLAQGGGETQYF
.	.	TRBV28	TRBJ2-3	TGTGCCAGCAGTTTTAATGGCGGGGTGGTCCCAGATACGCAGTATTTT	CASSFNGGVVPDTQYF
many	.	TRBV29-1	TRBJ1-5	TGCAGCGTTGAGCTCAAACCGGGCAATCAGCCCCAGCATTTT	CSVELKPGNQPQHF
few	.	TRBV20-1	TRBJ2-1	TGCAGTGCTAGCGTTTCGGGGGCGGGCAATGAGCAGTTCTTC	CSASVSGAGNEQFF
few	.	TRBV12-3/TRBV12-4	TRBJ2-3	TGTGCCAGCAGGATTAGCTCCGGCACAGATACGCAGTATTTT	CASRISSGTDTQYF
few	.	TRBV18	TRBJ1-6	TGTGCCAGCTCCTCGCGGGGTCTAGGACAAGTCGATTCACCCCTCCACTTT	CASSSRGLGQVDSPLHF
few	.	TRBV9	TRBJ2-3	TGTGCCAGCAGCGTAGAACTGTCCACCACAGATACGCAGTATTTT	CASSVELSTTDTQYF
many	.	TRBV5-4	TRBJ2-7	TGTGCCAGCAGCTTGGGGGTCAACCCCTACGAGCAGTACTTC	CASSLGVNPYEQYF
few	TRBD1	TRBV20-1	TRBJ1-6	TGCAGTGCCCAGGACCCAGACAGGGGATCATACTCACCCCTCCACTTT	CSAQDPDRGSYSPLHF
once	.	TRBV11-2	TRBJ2-3	TGTGCCAGCAGCTTGTGGACAGATACGCAGTATTTT	CASSLWTDTQYF
many	TRBD1	TRBV5-1	TRBJ2-7	TGCGCCAGCAGGGAACCGGGACAGGGTCCCTACGAGCAGTACTTC	CASREPGQGPYEQYF
many	.	TRBV28	TRBJ2-3	TGTGCCAGCAGCTTCCGGGATGGTACAGATACGCAGTATTTT	CASSFRDGTDTQYF
many	TRBD2	TRBV7-6	TRBJ2-5	TGTGCCAGCAGCTTACTAGCGGGAGTAGAGACCCAGTACTTC	CASSLLAGVETQYF
few	.	TRBV19	TRBJ1-5	TGTGCCAGTAGTATAGATCGGGGCAGTTATCAGCCCCAGCATTTT	CASSIDRGSYQPQHF
.	.	TRBV6-5	TRBJ2-7	TGTGCCAGCAGAACGGGGGCAGAGACCTACGAGCAGTACTTC	CASRTGAETYEQYF
many	TRBD2	TRBV7-9	TRBJ2-2	TGTGCCCCCTTTGGGGCCAGCGGGAGGAATGTCGGGGAGCTGTTTTTT	CAPFGASGRNVGELFF